Presented here are 28 T cell receptor beta chains from one specimen sequenced in a study of blood T cell repertoires in COVID-19. Some clones are missing from TCRdb's copy, which holds only in-frame ones; the method was immunoSEQ multiplex PCR. The top ten hold around 19% of the sample, which has some 140,000 clones, around 85% seen once. Sequences were obtained from peripheral blood. The receptor source for this set is a woman aged 45-65 years who had recovered from COVID-19.

CDR3 DNA sequence: TGCGCCAGCAGCCAAATGACAGGGTTTAGCTCCTACGAGCAGTACTTC. Protein: CASSQMTGFSSYEQYF. The rearrangement joins TRBV4-1 to TRBJ2-7; 7 nucleotides agree with TRBD1. There are 16 residues in the CDR3. V shed 2 bases and J 0 bases; nucleotides not matched to a gene: 7. Germline CDR1 is MGHRA and CDR2 is YSYEKL.

The chain employs TRBV13 and TRBJ2-3, with 12 bases lining up with TRBD2. The germline V gene has CDR1 PRHDT and CDR2 FYEKMQ (reference sequence). CDR3 length: 14 amino acids. With V trimmed by 2 bases and J by 6 bases, 0 bases remained unmatched. The DNA of the CDR3 is TGTGCCAGCAGCTTAACTAGCGGGGGGGATACGCAGTATTTT. Protein sequence: CASSLTSGGDTQYF.

The chain is built from TRBV23-1 and TRBJ2-6; 11 bases are shared with TRBD1. TRBV23-1 is identified as an open reading frame with a role that is uncertain. V gave up 2 bases and J gave up 2 bases; unmatched junction bases: 5. There are 18 residues in the CDR3. The CDR3 sequence: CASSQVGQGAAGANVLTF. The CDR3 DNA is TGCGCCAGCAGTCAAGTAGGACAGGGGGCTGCTGGGGCCAACGTCCTGACTTTC.

The table lists this clone with a count of one. DNA for the CDR3: TGTGCCAGCAGTTACGGGAGAGTTACAGATACGCAGTATTTT. It yields the protein CASSYGRVTDTQYF. The chain carries TRBV6-5 and TRBJ2-3; TRBD2 is a possible D gene (5 bases). Between the trimmed V and J ends, which lost 2 bases and 3 bases, there was a span of 9 bases. This CDR3 has 14 residues. In germline, CDR1 is MNHEY, CDR2 SVGAGI.

The V call is TRBV21-1, the J call TRBJ1-5; the DNA was not compared with TRBD1, the D call given in the table. TRBV21-1 is a pseudogene segment. This CDR3 has 14 residues. CDR3 in DNA: TGTGCCAGCAGACGGACAGGGGGCTATCAGCCCCAGCATTTT. This gives the protein CASRRTGGYQPQHF.

The chain links TRBV6-1 to TRBJ1-2; 8 nucleotides line up with TRBD1. Unmatched junction bases numbered 9, after V lost 1 base and J lost 8 bases. The length of the CDR3 is 15 residues. CDR1 and CDR2 from the germline V gene are MNHNS and SASEGT. CDR3 in amino acids: CASSEGAPGGKGYTF. The CDR3 bases are TGTGCCAGCAGTGAAGGCGCCCCAGGGGGCAAAGGCTACACCTTC.

V is TRBV6-5 and J is TRBJ1-4; a possible D gene is TRBD1 (6 bases). This CDR3 has 14 amino acids. CDR1 and CDR2 (germline): MNHEY, SVGAGI. Trimming shortened V by 9 bases and J by 8 bases, and 19 bases separated the two germline ends. CDR3 coding DNA: TGTGCCAGGCAGATAACAGGGTTAGGAGAAAAACTGTTTTTT. Translated: CARQITGLGEKLFF.

The chain links TRBV5-1 to TRBJ2-1; D not certain. With 0 bases removed from V and 1 base from J, the gap between germline ends came to 11 bases. Germline V gives CDR1 SGHRS, CDR2 YFSETQ. The length of the CDR3 is 16 residues. The CDR3 protein is CASSLVRSASYNEQFF. The CDR3, as DNA: TGCGCCAGCAGCTTGGTGAGGAGTGCTTCCTACAATGAGCAGTTCTTC. Supplemented by reference TRBV5-1 and TRBJ2-1, the full variable domain reads KAGVTQTPRYLIKTRGQQVTLSCSPISGHRSVSWYQQTPGQGLQFLFEYFSETQRNKGNFPGRFSGRQFSNSRSEMNVSTLELGDSALYLCASSLVRSASYNEQFFGPGTRLTVL.

This chain connects TRBV5-4 to TRBJ1-5; the D is unclear. In germline, CDR1 is SGHNT, CDR2 YYREEE (reference sequence). The CDR3 contains 13 residues. V was cut by 0 bases and J by 5 bases, with 6 bases left in between. The CDR3 DNA is TGTGCCAGCAGCTTGGCCCCGGATCAGCCCCAGCATTTT. Translated, it gives CASSLAPDQPQHF. Full variable domain (outside the CDR3, taken from reference TRBV5-4 and TRBJ1-5): ETGVTQSPTHLIKTRGQQVTLRCSSQSGHNTVSWYQQALGQGPQFIFQYYREEENGRGNFPPRFSGLQFPNYSSELNVNALELDDSALYLCASSLAPDQPQHFGDGTRLSIL.

The chain recombines TRBV5-1 with TRBJ2-3; 8 bases line up with TRBD2. V gave up 0 bases and J gave up 4 bases; unmatched junction bases: 7. This CDR3 has 16 amino acids. The V gene's germline CDR1 is SGHRS and CDR2 YFSETQ. Here the CDR3 reads CASSLATAGVADTQYF. The CDR3 DNA reads as TGCGCCAGCAGCTTGGCGACAGCGGGAGTGGCAGATACGCAGTATTTT.

This rearrangement joins TRBV6-6 to TRBJ1-1, with D perhaps TRBD1 (6 bases). With 2 bases removed from V and 4 bases from J, the gap between germline ends came to 11 bases. This CDR3 region has 14 residues. From germline, CDR1 is MNHNY and CDR2 SVGAGI (reference sequence). The CDR3 protein is CASSYRQDGTEAFF. The CDR3 DNA is TGTGCCAGCAGTTACCGACAGGACGGCACTGAAGCTTTCTTT.

The V gene is TRBV19, the J gene TRBJ2-5; D perhaps matches TRBD2 (6 bases). Germline V gene data show CDR1 as LNHDA and CDR2 as SQIVND (reference sequence). V lost 2 bases to trimming and J lost 5 bases, with 12 bases between them. This CDR3 comprises 14 residues. This CDR3 is CASSISLARETQYF. Written as DNA, the CDR3 is TGTGCCAGTAGTATATCACTAGCCAGGGAGACCCAGTACTTC.

This chain connects TRBV12-5 to TRBJ2-4, with TRBD2 matching 8 bases. Germline V CDR1 and CDR2: LGHNT, FRNRAP. Trimming cost V 5 bases and J 9 bases; bases outside gene matches: 3. This CDR3 region has 12 residues. The CDR3 nucleotides are TGTGCTAGTGGTCAGAGCGGGAGCATTCAGTACTTC. Protein: CASGQSGSIQYF.

This chain joins TRBV6-5 and TRBJ2-6; D remains ambiguous. CDR1 is MNHEY, CDR2 SVGAGI, per germline. The CDR3 covers 15 residues. Trimming removed 6 bases at V and 4 bases at J, with 13 bases between. The CDR3 here is CASRYTVSGANVLTF. Here the CDR3 DNA reads TGTGCCAGCAGATATACAGTGTCCGGGGCCAACGTCCTGACTTTC.

The chain joins TRBV14 to TRBJ2-3; perhaps TRBD2 as D (5 bases). The CDR3 contains 16 residues. The V end lost 0 bases, the J end lost 2 bases, and 12 bases lay between the germline ends. CDR1 and CDR2 from the germline V gene are SGHDN and FVKESK. Here the CDR3 DNA reads TGTGCCAGCAGCCAAGAGGTCAGGACTTACACAGATACGCAGTATTTT. This encodes CASSQEVRTYTDTQYF.

V gene TRBV4-1 combines with J gene TRBJ1-6; D unclear. CDR3 size: 18 residues. CDR1 and CDR2 (germline): MGHRA, YSYEKL. The germline V and J ends were trimmed by 3 bases and 5 bases, with 20 bases remaining between them. The CDR3 is CASSHGPATGLDNSPLHF. In DNA form, the CDR3 reads TGCGCCAGCAGCCACGGCCCGGCGACTGGGTTGGATAATTCACCCCTCCACTTT.

This sequence joins TRBV15 and TRBJ2-3; TRBD2 agrees at 15 bases. Germline V gives CDR1 LNHNV, CDR2 YYDKDF (reference sequence). CDR3 size: 20 residues. The V segment lost 1 base and the J segment 4 bases; nucleotides outside the gene matches: 12. For the CDR3, the DNA is TGTGCCACCAGCAGAGGTGGACTAGCGGGAGGGCCCTCCCGAGCAGATACGCAGTATTTT. Protein: CATSRGGLAGGPSRADTQYF. Combining the CDR3 with reference TRBV15 and TRBJ2-3 gives the whole variable domain DAMVIQNPRYQVTQFGKPVTLSCSQTLNHNVMYWYQQKSSQAPKLLFHYYDKDFNNEADTPDNFQSRRPNTSFCFLDIRSPGLGDTAMYLCATSRGGLAGGPSRADTQYFGPGTRLTVL.

This clone was seen a handful of times. V and J are TRBV4-2 and TRBJ1-5; 7 bases are a match to TRBD1. Trimming at V came to 1 base and at J to 11 bases, leaving 17 bases not matched to a gene. The germline CDR1 and CDR2 sequences are LGHNA and YNFKEQ. CDR3 size: 17 residues. This chain's CDR3 is CASSQASGGQQIVTQHF. CDR3 DNA: TGTGCCAGCAGCCAAGCTAGTGGGGGACAGCAAATCGTGACCCAGCATTTT.

V usage is TRBV19 and J usage is TRBJ2-7, with 8 nucleotides matching TRBD2. Germline assignment: CDR1 LNHDA and CDR2 SQIVND (reference sequence). This CDR3 is built from 16 residues. With 1 base clipped from V and 3 bases from J, the junction kept 8 bases outside the gene matches. The DNA for the CDR3 is TGTGCCAGTAGTATAGCGGGGACTAGAAGAGTCTACGAGCAGTACTTC. This sequence encodes CASSIAGTRRVYEQYF.

The chain carries TRBV5-1 and TRBJ1-2; 7 positions agree with TRBD1. This CDR3 is built from 15 residues. Germline trimming cut 6 bases from V and 5 bases from J; bases unmatched to any gene: 13. The germline V gene encodes CDR1 SGHRS and CDR2 YFSETQ. CDR3 region: CASKIDPGQTYGYTF. In nucleotides, the CDR3 is TGCGCCAGCAAGATAGACCCGGGACAGACGTATGGCTACACCTTC.

V gene TRBV6-2 or TRBV6-3 combines with J gene TRBJ1-1; D not certain. V gave up 5 bases and J gave up 0 bases, with 7 bases separating them. Germline CDR1 is MNHEY and CDR2 is SVGEGT. The CDR3 spans 13 residues. This CDR3 is CASSPHLNTEAFF. CDR3 DNA: TGTGCCAGCAGTCCCCACTTGAACACTGAAGCTTTCTTT.

The rearrangement joins TRBV5-1 to TRBJ2-5; 9 nucleotides align to TRBD2. The CDR3 spans 15 residues. Germline assignment: CDR1 SGHRS and CDR2 YFSETQ. Germline trimming cut 1 base from V and 5 bases from J; bases unmatched to any gene: 6. The CDR3 sequence: CASSLSAGGAETQYF. The DNA of the CDR3 is TGCGCCAGCAGCTTGAGCGCGGGGGGGGCGGAGACCCAGTACTTC.

The chain couples TRBV6-1 to TRBJ2-7, with D perhaps matching TRBD2 (6 bases). V lost 1 base and J 4 bases, leaving 14 bases between the germline ends. Germline loops: CDR1 MNHNS, CDR2 SASEGT. This CDR3 contains 15 residues. CDR3 sequence reads: CASSEGGVRTYEQYF. DNA of the CDR3: TGTGCCAGCAGTGAAGGGGGGGTAAGGACGTACGAGCAGTACTTC.

V and J are TRBV5-1 and TRBJ2-5; a weak D match, TRBD2 (5 bases). This CDR3 has 16 amino acids. In germline, CDR1 is SGHRS, CDR2 YFSETQ. Deletions cut 0 bases from V and 2 bases from J, with 14 bases between. The CDR3: CASSLAPGVPQETQYF. The CDR3 DNA sequence: TGCGCCAGCAGCTTGGCCCCCGGGGTCCCACAAGAGACCCAGTACTTC.

V and J are TRBV28 and TRBJ1-2, with TRBD1 matching over 8 bases. The CDR3 length is 15 residues. Losses at the gene ends were 7 bases for V and 8 bases for J; bases not matched to a gene: 15. Germline CDR1 reads MDHEN; CDR2 reads SYDVKM. The CDR3 reads CASKAGGLLLKGYTF. DNA of the CDR3: TGTGCCAGCAAAGCAGGGGGCCTCCTTTTGAAGGGCTACACCTTC.

The CDR3 reads CASSSRLAGIYEQYF. For the CDR3, the DNA is TGTGCCAGCAGTTCCCGACTAGCGGGAATCTACGAGCAGTACTTC. The gene calls are TRBV6-1 and TRBJ2-7, with TRBD2 identical over 11 bases. Germline trimming cut 5 bases from V and 3 bases from J; bases unmatched to any gene: 6. Germline V gives CDR1 MNHNS, CDR2 SASEGT. This CDR3 has 15 amino acids.

The chain joins TRBV9 to TRBJ1-1; TRBD1 might be the D (5 bases). CDR3 length: 15 residues. Trimming pared 0 bases from V and 1 base from J, leaving 10 bases between. Germline V gives CDR1 SGDLS, CDR2 YYNGEE. As DNA, the CDR3 is TGTGCCAGCAGCGTAGGGGGCCGACAGAACACTGAAGCTTTCTTT. Its protein product is CASSVGGRQNTEAFF.

In its sample, this clone was seen a few times. The J gene is TRBJ2-1, the V gene TRBV6-2 or TRBV6-3; a weak D match, TRBD1 (6 bases). V was pared by 3 bases and J by 12 bases, with 12 bases between. Germline loops: CDR1 MNHEY, CDR2 SVGEGT. The CDR3 has 12 amino acids. CDR3 sequence: CASSYPDRWQFF. The CDR3 DNA is TGTGCCAGCAGTTATCCCGACAGGTGGCAGTTCTTC.